Described below is a single TCR beta chain sequence and its context. Its specificity is not known. This entry belongs to a study of shared clonotypes between healthy human individuals. TCRdb's copy holds only in-frame clones and misses some; the assay was immunoSEQ multiplex PCR. Of more than 2 million clones listed, more than 90% are singletons. V gave up 0 bases and J gave up 14 bases, with 13 bases separating them. CDR3 length: 12 amino acids. Germline values: CDR1 MNHNS, CDR2 SASEGT. Investigators divided CD4+ cells into CD45RA+ naive and CD45RA-negative memory subsets. Study findings and constraints: In general, naive subsets displayed greater estimated richness than memory subsets did. Rarefaction gave evidence that sorted-subset sequencing remained incomplete despite large depth.

The origin of this receptor is a man aged 18 to 29 in good health. Sequencing was done on a sample of naive CD4+ T cells sorted from blood. Subset noted: CD45RA+ positively selected. The chain joins TRBV6-1 to TRBJ1-2, with D tentatively TRBD1 (5 bases). CDR3 sequence: CASSEAGQGRTF. The DNA of the CDR3 is TGTGCCAGCAGTGAAGCTGGGCAGGGTAGGACCTTC.